This TCR beta chain comes out of a study of neurological immune-mediated disorders. Time point reported: technical triplicate 3. Germline CDR1 and CDR2: SGHRS and YFSETQ. The ends lost 2 bases at V and 6 bases at J; junction bases unmatched: 10. CDR3 length: 15 residues. MiXCR, run by TCRdb on the 5' RACE reads, gives a single entry per CDR3 protein. Of more than 25,000 distinct CDR3 sequences in the sample, approximately 16% were seen once. Sequenced: CD4+ T cells from blood. The genes are TRBV5-1 and TRBJ2-5; 7 bases are a match to TRBD2. This sequence originates from a female donor with HTLV-1-associated myelopathy (HAM/TSP). CDR3 coding DNA: TGCGCCAGCAGCTTTCGCGGGGCGGGAGTGAAGACCCAGTACTTC. As protein: CASSFRGAGVKTQYF.